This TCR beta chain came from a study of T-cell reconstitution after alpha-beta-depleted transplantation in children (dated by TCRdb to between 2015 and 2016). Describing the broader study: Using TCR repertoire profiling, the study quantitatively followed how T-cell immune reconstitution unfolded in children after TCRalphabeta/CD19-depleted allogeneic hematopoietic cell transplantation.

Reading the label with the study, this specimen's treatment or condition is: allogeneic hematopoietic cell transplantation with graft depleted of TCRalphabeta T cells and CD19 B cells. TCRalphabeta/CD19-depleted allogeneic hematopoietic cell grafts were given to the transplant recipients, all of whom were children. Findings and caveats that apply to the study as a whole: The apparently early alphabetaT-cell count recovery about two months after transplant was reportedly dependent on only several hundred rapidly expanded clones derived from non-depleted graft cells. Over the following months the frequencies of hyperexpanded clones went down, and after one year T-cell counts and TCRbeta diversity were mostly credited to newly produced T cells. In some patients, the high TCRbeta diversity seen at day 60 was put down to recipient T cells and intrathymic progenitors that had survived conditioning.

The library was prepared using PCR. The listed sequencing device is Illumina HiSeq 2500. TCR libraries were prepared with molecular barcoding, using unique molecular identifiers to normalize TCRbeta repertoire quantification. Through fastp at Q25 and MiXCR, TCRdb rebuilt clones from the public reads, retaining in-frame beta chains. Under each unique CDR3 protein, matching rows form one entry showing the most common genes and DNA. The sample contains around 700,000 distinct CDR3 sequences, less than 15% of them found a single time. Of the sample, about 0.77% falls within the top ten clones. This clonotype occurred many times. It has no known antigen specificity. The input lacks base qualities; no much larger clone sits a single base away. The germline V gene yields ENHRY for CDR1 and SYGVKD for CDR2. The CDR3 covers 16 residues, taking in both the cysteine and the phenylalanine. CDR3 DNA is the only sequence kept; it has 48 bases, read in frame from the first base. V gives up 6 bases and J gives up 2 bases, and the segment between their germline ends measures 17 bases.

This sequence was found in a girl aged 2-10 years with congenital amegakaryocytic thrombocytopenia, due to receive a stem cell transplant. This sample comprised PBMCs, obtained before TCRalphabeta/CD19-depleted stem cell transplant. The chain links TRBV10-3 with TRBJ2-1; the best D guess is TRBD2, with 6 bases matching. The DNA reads TGTGCCATCAGGGAGGGGTCCCGGGGCGCCTACAATGAGCAGTTCTTC. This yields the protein CAIREGSRGAYNEQFF.